This T cell receptor (beta chain) is drawn from a study of T cells after yellow fever vaccination. Study-wide background: Any fraction with a low cell number was prepared using SMART-Seq v4 Ultra Low Input.

TCRdb analysed the 5' RACE reads with MiXCR anew, one entry per CDR3 protein. The sample records about 630,000 distinct CDR3 sequences, over 9% being singletons. Details on this clonotype: Its antigen remains unknown.

The CDR3 runs 11 residues. The V end was cut by 3 bases, the J end by 6 bases, with 2 bases between. Notes on the study in general: Most primary-vaccination clones reappeared after the booster (about 97% CD4, more than 70% CD8).

Here the sequenced sample was PBMCs, taken on the day of the yellow fever booster vaccination. This receptor was taken from a man aged 25 to 40 who received the YFV17D yellow fever vaccine. The chain employs TRBV12-3 or TRBV12-4 and TRBJ1-4; no reliable D call. CDR3 bases: TGTGCCAGCAGTTTCGATGAAAAACTGTTTTTT. Protein: CASSFDEKLFF.